Listed here are 21 T cell receptor beta chains from one sample, sequenced in a study of blood T cells in healthy people across ages. A second about 6 to 11 cycle PCR used barcoded and J-beta primers. TCRdb processed the 5' RACE reads anew with MiXCR; each CDR3 protein has one entry. The sample consists of around 1,800,000 distinct CDR3 sequences, more than 35% of them appearing once. The sample taken for sequencing was blood. All receptors come from a human donor in good health.

The genes are TRBV4-3 and TRBJ1-1; TRBD1 aligns across 7 bases. The CDR3 runs to 15 residues. The ends lost 0 bases at V and 4 bases at J; junction bases unmatched: 5. Per germline, CDR1 LGHNA and CDR2 YSLEER. CDR3: CASSQDVAGGTEAFF. In DNA, the CDR3 is TGCGCCAGCAGCCAAGATGTGGCAGGGGGCACTGAAGCTTTCTTT.

This clonotype was counted between two and nine times. The J gene is TRBJ2-4, the V gene TRBV20-1; 10 bases line up with TRBD1. The V gene's germline CDR1 is DFQATT and CDR2 SNEGSKA (reference sequence). CDR3 length: 11 residues. With 6 bases clipped from V and 13 bases from J, the junction kept 6 bases outside the gene matches. The DNA of the CDR3 is TGCAGTGCGGGGGGACAGGGGCAACAGTACTTC. Its protein is CSAGGQGQQYF.

The rearrangement links TRBV7-6 to TRBJ1-2; D unclear. The CDR3 consists of 16 residues. V lost 4 bases, J lost 1 base, and 16 bases lay in between. Germline-derived CDR1 and CDR2 are SGHVS and FNYEAQ. The CDR3 sequence: CASSSFLDWDNYGYTF. CDR3 nucleotides: TGTGCCAGCAGCTCATTCCTGGACTGGGATAACTATGGCTACACCTTC. Drawing the rest from reference TRBV7-6 and TRBJ1-2, the complete variable domain is GAGVSQSPRYKVTKRGQDVALRCDPISGHVSLYWYRQALGQGPEFLTYFNYEAQQDKSGLPNDRFSAERPEGSISTLTIQRTEQRDSAMYRCASSSFLDWDNYGYTFGSGTRLTVV.

The chain is built from TRBV2 and TRBJ2-5; D unresolved. Germline V CDR1 and CDR2: SNHLY, FYNNEI. The V end lost 6 bases, the J end lost 5 bases, and 22 bases lay between the germline ends. The CDR3 is 16 amino acids. The CDR3 bases are TGTGCCAGCAGCGACCCCCGGCTTGGTCGGCGGGAGACCCAGTACTTC. It is translated as CASSDPRLGRRETQYF. The full variable domain, rest sourced from reference TRBV2 and TRBJ2-5, is EPEVTQTPSHQVTQMGQEVILRCVPISNHLYFYWYRQILGQKVEFLVSFYNNEISEKSEIFDDQFSVERPDGSNFTLKIRSTKLEDSAMYFCASSDPRLGRRETQYFGPGTRLLVL.

This clonotype has more than one count but fewer than ten. The chain couples TRBV20-1 to TRBJ1-2, with D tentatively TRBD1 (6 bases). Germline V gives CDR1 DFQATT, CDR2 SNEGSKA (reference sequence). CDR3 size: 12 residues. V lost 4 bases to trimming and J lost 2 bases, with 8 bases between them. CDR3: CSANRVNYGYTF. The CDR3 nucleotides read TGCAGTGCTAACAGGGTCAACTATGGCTACACCTTC.

The V and J genes are TRBV4-2 and TRBJ2-2; TRBD2 might be the D (7 bases). The germline CDR1 and CDR2 sequences are LGHNA and YNFKEQ. The V and J ends lost 0 bases and 1 base respectively, with 9 bases between them. This CDR3 comprises 16 residues. The CDR3: CASSQEGGENTGELFF. The CDR3 DNA follows: TGTGCCAGCAGCCAAGAAGGGGGGGAGAACACCGGGGAGCTGTTTTTT.

This clonotype was picked up a small number of times. V usage is TRBV20-1 and J usage is TRBJ2-6; 8 positions agree with TRBD1. Germline V gene lookup returns CDR1 DFQATT and CDR2 SNEGSKA (reference sequence). The CDR3 totals 16 residues. The junction had 8 bases not matched to a gene; V was cut back by 3 bases and J by 4 bases. In DNA, the CDR3 is TGCAGTGCTAGGGACAGGGAGGTGAGCGGGGCCAACGTCCTGACTTTC. The encoded protein is CSARDREVSGANVLTF.

This clonotype appeared a few times. The V and J genes are TRBV15 and TRBJ2-5, with no clear D. CDR1 is LNHNV and CDR2 is YYDKDF in the germline V gene (reference sequence). V lost 0 bases to trimming and J lost 5 bases, with 7 bases between them. The CDR3 is 13 residues long. CDR3 sequence (DNA): TGTGCCACCAGCAGAGACTACGGGGAGACCCAGTACTTC. It translates to CATSRDYGETQYF.

The chain employs TRBV6-5 and TRBJ1-2, with D tentatively TRBD1 (5 bases). This CDR3 region has 15 residues. From germline, CDR1 is MNHEY and CDR2 SVGAGI. V lost 4 bases to trimming and J lost 4 bases, with 16 bases between them. The CDR3 coding sequence is TGTGCCAGCAGTTTCACGGGACGGGGGGGCTATGGCTACACCTTC. It codes for CASSFTGRGGYGYTF.

V usage is TRBV29-1 and J usage is TRBJ2-3; no clear D gene. The CDR3 has 12 residues. Germline V gene sequence: CDR1 SQVTM, CDR2 ANQGSEA. V was pared by 7 bases and J by 1 base, with 9 bases between. The DNA for the CDR3 is TGCAGCGCTGATGACGGCACAGATACGCAGTATTTT. Translation: CSADDGTDTQYF.

The chain joins TRBV4-2 to TRBJ2-1; D is possibly TRBD1 (6 bases). This CDR3 contains 15 residues. Germline CDR1 and CDR2: LGHNA and YNFKEQ. V lost 6 bases, J lost 0 bases, and 12 bases lay in between. In DNA form, the CDR3 reads TGTGCCAGCAGGCAACGGACAGACTCCTACAATGAGCAGTTCTTC. Translation: CASRQRTDSYNEQFF.

The chain links TRBV29-1 to TRBJ2-3; D not certain. This CDR3 has 13 amino acids. With 4 bases removed from V and 6 bases from J, the gap between germline ends came to 14 bases. Germline V gene sequence: CDR1 SQVTM, CDR2 ANQGSEA. CDR3 region: CSVGSTASDTQYF. In nucleotides, the CDR3 is TGCAGCGTTGGGAGTACGGCGTCCGATACGCAGTATTTT.

This chain connects TRBV6-1 to TRBJ2-2, with D possibly being TRBD2 (5 bases). The CDR3 has 13 residues. V was shortened by 9 bases and J by 5 bases, with 13 bases between the two germline ends. The V gene's germline CDR1 is MNHNS and CDR2 SASEGT. CDR3 loop: CASTWSGTGELFF. The CDR3 region has the DNA TGTGCCAGTACCTGGAGCGGAACCGGGGAGCTGTTTTTT.

The V and J genes are TRBV10-3 and TRBJ1-6; 9 nucleotides align to TRBD1. CDR1 is ENHRY and CDR2 is SYGVKD in the germline V gene. Unmatched junction bases numbered 1, after V lost 3 bases and J lost 7 bases. CDR3 size: 14 residues. The CDR3 reads CAISDTGGNSPLHF. As DNA, the CDR3 is TGTGCCATCAGTGATACAGGGGGCAATTCACCCCTCCACTTT.

The chain recombines TRBV4-1 with TRBJ2-7; D is unresolved. The CDR3 is 16 amino acids. Germline V gene lookup returns CDR1 MGHRA and CDR2 YSYEKL. Trimming shortened V by 0 bases and J by 5 bases, and 17 bases separated the two germline ends. CDR3 sequence reads: CASSQETAGHGHEQYF. The CDR3 DNA reads as TGCGCCAGCAGCCAAGAAACCGCCGGTCACGGACACGAGCAGTACTTC.

This clonotype appeared many times. V and J are TRBV7-2 and TRBJ2-2; possible D gene TRBD2, 6 bases. Trimming stripped 5 bases from V and 4 bases from J, with 11 bases between. The CDR3 covers 14 residues. The germline V gene has CDR1 SGHTA and CDR2 FQGNSA. The CDR3 region is CASSPGTFTGELFF. As DNA, the CDR3 is TGTGCCAGCAGCCCCGGGACTTTCACCGGGGAGCTGTTTTTT.

Only a few counts were recorded for this clonotype. This chain links TRBV29-1 with TRBJ1-2, with D tentatively TRBD1 (5 bases). The CDR3 length is 11 residues. Trimming removed 4 bases at V and 9 bases at J, with 12 bases between. Germline CDR1 and CDR2: SQVTM and ANQGSEA. CDR3 residues: CSVVDIQSYTF. The CDR3 bases are TGCAGCGTTGTGGACATCCAGAGCTACACCTTC.

This clonotype was seen more than once but under ten times. As DNA, the CDR3 is TGTGCCAGCAGTTTAGTTAACAGTCCCAATCAGCCCCAGCATTTT. Amino acid sequence: CASSLVNSPNQPQHF. The chain links TRBV12-3 or TRBV12-4 to TRBJ1-5; D gene uncertain. This CDR3 has 15 amino acids. The V end was cut by 1 base, the J end by 3 bases, with 10 bases between.

The chain carries TRBV6-2 or TRBV6-3 and TRBJ2-1; the D gene is possibly TRBD1 (6 bases). The length of the CDR3 is 14 residues. The germline CDR1 and CDR2 sequences are MNHEY and SVGEGT. Trimming left V 0 bases short and J 10 bases short, with 13 bases between. For the CDR3, the DNA is TGTGCCAGCAGTTACTCGAAGGGGGTCGGCGAGCAGTTCTTC. This sequence encodes CASSYSKGVGEQFF.

This clonotype was counted between two and nine times. This chain uses TRBV12-3 or TRBV12-4 with TRBJ1-2; possibly TRBD1 for D (5 bases). The CDR3 covers 14 residues. V was cut by 5 bases and J by 4 bases, with 14 bases left in between. The CDR3 is CASSPQAGGYGYTF. For the CDR3, the DNA is TGTGCCAGCAGTCCACAGGCGGGTGGCTATGGCTACACCTTC.

The J gene is TRBJ1-1, the V gene TRBV6-5; the match to TRBD1 covers 8 bases. The CDR3 is made up of 15 amino acids. J was trimmed by 5 bases and V by 8 bases; bases with no gene match: 13. Germline CDR1 reads MNHEY; CDR2 reads SVGAGI. The DNA of the CDR3 is TGTGCCAGCTCTATTTCGGGACAGGTGACAACTGAAGCTTTCTTT. Encoded protein: CASSISGQVTTEAFF.